This T cell receptor (beta chain) was sequenced during a study of T-cell memory formation after mild COVID-19. Notes on the study in general: Clones which contracted sat mainly in CM and EM if CD4+, and in EMRA if CD8+.

A note on this clonotype: As yet, its antigen is unknown.

The CDR3 runs to 15 residues. Deletions cut 3 bases from V and 4 bases from J, with 15 bases between. The germline V gene has CDR1 LNHNV and CDR2 YYDKDF (reference sequence). TCRdb called the 5' RACE reads again in MiXCR, with one record for every CDR3 protein. The profile shows 550,000 to 650,000 distinct CDR3 sequences, 17% of them singletons. V usage is TRBV15 and J usage is TRBJ1-2, with a tentative D call TRBD1 (5 bases). Sequencing input: PBMCs or a T cell subset sorted from them (not recorded which). This sequence was found in an adult woman who had mild COVID-19 (a few samples of this study predate the infection). Cell type and time point are not known. Written as DNA, the CDR3 is TGTGCCACCAGCAGCCTACAGGCTCCCCTCTATGGCTACACCTTC. Translating it yields CATSSLQAPLYGYTF. Using reference TRBV15 and TRBJ1-2 for the parts outside the CDR3, the full variable domain is DAMVIQNPRYQVTQFGKPVTLSCSQTLNHNVMYWYQQKSSQAPKLLFHYYDKDFNNEADTPDNFQSRRPNTSFCFLDIRSPGLGDTAMYLCATSSLQAPLYGYTFGSGTRLTVV.